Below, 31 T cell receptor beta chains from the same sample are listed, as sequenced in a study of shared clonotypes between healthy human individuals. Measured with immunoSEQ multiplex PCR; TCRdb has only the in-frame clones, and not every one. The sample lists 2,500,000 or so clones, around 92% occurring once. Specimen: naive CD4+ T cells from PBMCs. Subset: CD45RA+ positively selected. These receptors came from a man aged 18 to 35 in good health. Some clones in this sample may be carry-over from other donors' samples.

CDR3 DNA: TGTGCCTGGAGTCAAGGAGGGTTGAGCTCCTATAATTCACCCCTCCACTTT. It yields the protein CAWSQGGLSSYNSPLHF. This chain uses TRBV30 with TRBJ1-6; D gene uncertain. V was shortened by 2 bases and J by 0 bases, with 14 bases between the two germline ends. This CDR3 comprises 17 residues. The germline V gene has CDR1 GTSNPN and CDR2 SVGIG (reference sequence).

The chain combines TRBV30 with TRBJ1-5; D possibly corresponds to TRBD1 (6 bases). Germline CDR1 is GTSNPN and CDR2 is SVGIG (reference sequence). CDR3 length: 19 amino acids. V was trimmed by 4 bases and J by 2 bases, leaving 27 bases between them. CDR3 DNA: TGTGCCTGGACCGTATGGGGACATCCTCACCCGGGGCGCAATCAGCCCCAGCATTTT. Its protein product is CAWTVWGHPHPGRNQPQHF.

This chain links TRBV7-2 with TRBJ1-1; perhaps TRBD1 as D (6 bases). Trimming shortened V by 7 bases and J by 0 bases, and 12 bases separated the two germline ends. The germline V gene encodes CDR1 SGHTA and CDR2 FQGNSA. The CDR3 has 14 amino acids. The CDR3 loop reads CASTSGQMNTEAFF. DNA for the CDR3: TGTGCCAGCACGTCCGGACAGATGAACACTGAAGCTTTCTTT.

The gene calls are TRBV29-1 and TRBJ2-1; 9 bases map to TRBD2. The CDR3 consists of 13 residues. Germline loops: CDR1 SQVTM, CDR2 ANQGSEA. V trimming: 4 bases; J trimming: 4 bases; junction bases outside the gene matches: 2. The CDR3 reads CSVGLAEYNEQFF. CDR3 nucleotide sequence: TGCAGCGTTGGACTAGCGGAATACAATGAGCAGTTCTTC.

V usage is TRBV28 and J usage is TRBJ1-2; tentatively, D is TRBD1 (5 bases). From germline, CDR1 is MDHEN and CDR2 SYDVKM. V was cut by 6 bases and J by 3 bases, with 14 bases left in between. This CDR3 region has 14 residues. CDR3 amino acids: CASSWTGGDYGYTF. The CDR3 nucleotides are TGTGCCAGCAGCTGGACGGGGGGGGACTATGGCTACACCTTC.

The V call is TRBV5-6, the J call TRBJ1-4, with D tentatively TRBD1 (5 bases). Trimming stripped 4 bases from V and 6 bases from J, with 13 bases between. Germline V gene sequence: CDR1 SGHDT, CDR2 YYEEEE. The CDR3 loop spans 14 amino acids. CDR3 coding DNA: TGTGCCAGCAGCCCAACCCCGGGACATGAAAAACTGTTTTTT. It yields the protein CASSPTPGHEKLFF.

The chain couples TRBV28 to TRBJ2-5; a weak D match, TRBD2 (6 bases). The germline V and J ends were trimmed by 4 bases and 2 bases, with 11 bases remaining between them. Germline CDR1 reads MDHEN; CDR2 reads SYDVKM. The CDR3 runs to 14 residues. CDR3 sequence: CASSYSGNQETQYF. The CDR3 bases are TGTGCCAGCAGTTATAGCGGAAATCAAGAGACCCAGTACTTC.

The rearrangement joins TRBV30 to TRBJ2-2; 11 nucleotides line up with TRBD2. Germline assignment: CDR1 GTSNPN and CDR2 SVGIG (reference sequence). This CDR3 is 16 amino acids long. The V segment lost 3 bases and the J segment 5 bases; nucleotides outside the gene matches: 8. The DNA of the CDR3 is TGTGCCTGGAGCCCTCTTAGCGGGAGGGGGACCGGGGAGCTGTTTTTT. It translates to CAWSPLSGRGTGELFF.

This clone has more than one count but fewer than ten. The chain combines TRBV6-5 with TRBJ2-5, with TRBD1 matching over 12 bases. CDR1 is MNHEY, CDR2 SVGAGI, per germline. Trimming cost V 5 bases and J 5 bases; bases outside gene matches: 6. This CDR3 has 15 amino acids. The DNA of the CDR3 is TGTGCCAGCAGTGCCGGGACAGGGGGCGCGGAGACCCAGTACTTC. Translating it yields CASSAGTGGAETQYF.

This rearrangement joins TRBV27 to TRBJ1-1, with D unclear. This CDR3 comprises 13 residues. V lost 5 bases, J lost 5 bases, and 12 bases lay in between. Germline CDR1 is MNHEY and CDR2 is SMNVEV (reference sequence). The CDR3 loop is CASSIRRGTEAFF. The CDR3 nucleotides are TGTGCCAGCAGTATACGACGGGGAACTGAAGCTTTCTTT.

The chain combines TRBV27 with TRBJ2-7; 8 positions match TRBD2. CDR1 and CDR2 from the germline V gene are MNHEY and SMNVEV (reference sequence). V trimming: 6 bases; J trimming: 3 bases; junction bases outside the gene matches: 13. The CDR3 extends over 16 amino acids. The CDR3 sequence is CASSRLSFSGNYEQYF. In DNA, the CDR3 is TGTGCCAGCAGCCGACTAAGCTTTAGCGGGAACTACGAGCAGTACTTC.

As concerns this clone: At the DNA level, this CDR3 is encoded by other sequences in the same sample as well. CDR3 nucleotide sequence: TGCGCCAGCAGCCCAGGGACTGAACAAGAGACCCAGTACTTC. It is translated as CASSPGTEQETQYF. The chain couples TRBV5-1 to TRBJ2-5; TRBD2 might be the D (6 bases). The germline V and J ends were trimmed by 4 bases and 2 bases, with 12 bases remaining between them. Germline values: CDR1 SGHRS, CDR2 YFSETQ. This CDR3 comprises 14 residues.

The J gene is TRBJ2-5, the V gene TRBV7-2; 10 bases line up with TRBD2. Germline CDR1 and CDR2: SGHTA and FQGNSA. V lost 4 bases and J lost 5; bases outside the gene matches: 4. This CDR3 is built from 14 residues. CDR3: CASSSAGGAETQYF. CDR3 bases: TGTGCCAGCAGCTCAGCGGGAGGGGCGGAGACCCAGTACTTC.

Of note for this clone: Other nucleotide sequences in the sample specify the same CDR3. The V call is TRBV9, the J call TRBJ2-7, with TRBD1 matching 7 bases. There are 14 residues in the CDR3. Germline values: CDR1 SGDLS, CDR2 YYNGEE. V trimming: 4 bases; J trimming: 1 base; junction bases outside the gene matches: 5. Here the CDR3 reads CASSPRTGSYEQYF. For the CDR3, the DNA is TGTGCCAGCAGCCCGCGGACAGGATCCTACGAGCAGTACTTC.

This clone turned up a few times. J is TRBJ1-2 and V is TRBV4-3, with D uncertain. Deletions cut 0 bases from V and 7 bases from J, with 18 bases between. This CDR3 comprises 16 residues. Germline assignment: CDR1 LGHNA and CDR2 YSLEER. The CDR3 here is CASSQDDGRHSGGYTF. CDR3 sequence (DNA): TGCGCCAGCAGCCAAGACGACGGCAGACACAGCGGTGGCTACACCTTC.

The CDR3 DNA follows: TGTGCCAGCAGCTATAGAGCGGGAGGGTTCACAGATACGCAGTATTTT. Protein product: CASSYRAGGFTDTQYF. The V and J genes are TRBV7-3 and TRBJ2-3; TRBD2 aligns across 10 bases. Trimming cost V 4 bases and J 2 bases; bases outside gene matches: 6. Germline V gene lookup returns CDR1 SGHTA and CDR2 FQGTGA. The CDR3 loop spans 16 amino acids. Combining the CDR3 with reference TRBV7-3 and TRBJ2-3 gives the whole variable domain GAGVSQTPSNKVTEKGKYVELRCDPISGHTALYWYRQSLGQGPEFLIYFQGTGAADDSGLPNDRFFAVRPEGSVSTLKIQRTERGDSAVYLCASSYRAGGFTDTQYFGPGTRLTVL.

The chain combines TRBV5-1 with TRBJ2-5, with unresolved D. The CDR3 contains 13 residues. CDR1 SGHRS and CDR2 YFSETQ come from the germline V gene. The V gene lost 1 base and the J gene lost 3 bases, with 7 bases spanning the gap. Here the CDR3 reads CASSLWVEETQYF. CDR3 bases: TGCGCCAGCAGCTTGTGGGTAGAAGAGACCCAGTACTTC.

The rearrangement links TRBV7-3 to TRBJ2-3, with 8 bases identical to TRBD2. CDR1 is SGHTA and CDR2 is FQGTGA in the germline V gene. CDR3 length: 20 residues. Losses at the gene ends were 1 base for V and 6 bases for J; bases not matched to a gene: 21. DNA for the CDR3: TGTGCCAGCAGCTTAATGGTACTCCGACCGTACGGGAGGGGAGAGGATACGCAGTATTTT. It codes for CASSLMVLRPYGRGEDTQYF.

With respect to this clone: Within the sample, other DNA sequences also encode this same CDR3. CDR3 loop: CASSLKRTDTQYF. As DNA, the CDR3 is TGTGCCAGCAGCCTAAAGCGAACAGATACGCAGTATTTT. The chain employs TRBV7-2 and TRBJ2-3; D unresolved. CDR3 length: 13 amino acids. Trimming took off 5 bases at V and 3 bases at J, with 9 bases between the two ends. Germline V gene lookup returns CDR1 SGHTA and CDR2 FQGNSA.

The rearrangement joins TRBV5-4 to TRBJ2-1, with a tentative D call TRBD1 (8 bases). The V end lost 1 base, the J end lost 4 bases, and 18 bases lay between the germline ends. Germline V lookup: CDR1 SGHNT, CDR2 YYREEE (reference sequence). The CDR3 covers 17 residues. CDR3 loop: CASSLRDRGGGYNEQFF. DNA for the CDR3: TGTGCCAGCAGCTTGCGCGACAGGGGAGGGGGATACAATGAGCAGTTCTTC.

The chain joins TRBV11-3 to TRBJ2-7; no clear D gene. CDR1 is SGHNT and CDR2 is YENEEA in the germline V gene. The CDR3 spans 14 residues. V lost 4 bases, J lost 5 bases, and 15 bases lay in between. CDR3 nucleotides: TGTGCCAGCAGCTGTAAGAAAGTTATCCACGAGCAGTACTTC. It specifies CASSCKKVIHEQYF.

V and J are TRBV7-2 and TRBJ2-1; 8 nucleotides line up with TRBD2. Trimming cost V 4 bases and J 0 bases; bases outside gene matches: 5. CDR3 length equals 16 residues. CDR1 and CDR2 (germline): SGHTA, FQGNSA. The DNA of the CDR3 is TGTGCCAGCAGCTACCAGAGCGGGAGCTCCTACAATGAGCAGTTCTTC. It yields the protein CASSYQSGSSYNEQFF. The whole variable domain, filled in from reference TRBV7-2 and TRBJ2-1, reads GAGVSQSPSNKVTEKGKDVELRCDPISGHTALYWYRQSLGQGLEFLIYFQGNSAPDKSGLPSDRFSAERTGGSVSTLTIQRTQQEDSAVYLCASSYQSGSSYNEQFFGPGTRLTVL.

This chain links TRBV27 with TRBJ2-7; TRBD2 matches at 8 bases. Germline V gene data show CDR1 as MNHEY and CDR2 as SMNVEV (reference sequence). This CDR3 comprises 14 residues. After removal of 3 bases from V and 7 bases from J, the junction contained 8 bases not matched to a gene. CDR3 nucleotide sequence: TGTGCCAGCAGTTTGGCGGGAGGCCATGGAGAGCAGTACTTC. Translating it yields CASSLAGGHGEQYF.

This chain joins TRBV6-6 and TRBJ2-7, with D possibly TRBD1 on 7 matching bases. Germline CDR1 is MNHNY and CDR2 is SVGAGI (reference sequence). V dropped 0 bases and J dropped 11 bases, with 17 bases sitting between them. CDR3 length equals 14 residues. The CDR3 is CASSYSRQGGWEYF. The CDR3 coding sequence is TGTGCCAGCAGTTACTCGAGGCAGGGGGGTTGGGAGTACTTC.

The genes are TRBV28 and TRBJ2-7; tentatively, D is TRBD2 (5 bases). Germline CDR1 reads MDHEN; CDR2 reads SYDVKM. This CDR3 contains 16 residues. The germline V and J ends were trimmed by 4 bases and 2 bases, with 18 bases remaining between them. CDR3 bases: TGTGCCAGCAGTTCTTACGGTTCCGGGGTAACCTACGAGCAGTACTTC. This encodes CASSSYGSGVTYEQYF.

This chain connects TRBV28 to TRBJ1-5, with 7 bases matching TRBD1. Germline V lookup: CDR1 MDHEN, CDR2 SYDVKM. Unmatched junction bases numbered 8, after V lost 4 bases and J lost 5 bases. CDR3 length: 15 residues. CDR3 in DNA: TGTGCCAGCAGTTCGTGGCCCAGGGGGGATCAGCCCCAGCATTTT. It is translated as CASSSWPRGDQPQHF.

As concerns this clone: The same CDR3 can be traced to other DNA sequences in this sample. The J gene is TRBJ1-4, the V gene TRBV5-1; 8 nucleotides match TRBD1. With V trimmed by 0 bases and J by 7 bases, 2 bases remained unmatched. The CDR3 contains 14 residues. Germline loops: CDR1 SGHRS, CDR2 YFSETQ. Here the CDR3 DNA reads TGCGCCAGCAGCTTGGAGGGGACAGGTGAAAAACTGTTTTTT. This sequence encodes CASSLEGTGEKLFF.

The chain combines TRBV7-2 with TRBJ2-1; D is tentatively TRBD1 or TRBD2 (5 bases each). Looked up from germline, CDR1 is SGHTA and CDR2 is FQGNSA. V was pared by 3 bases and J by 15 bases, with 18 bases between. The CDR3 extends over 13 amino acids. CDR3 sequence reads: CASSFARDQRLFF. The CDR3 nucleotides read TGTGCCAGCAGCTTCGCCCGGGACCAGCGGCTGTTCTTC.

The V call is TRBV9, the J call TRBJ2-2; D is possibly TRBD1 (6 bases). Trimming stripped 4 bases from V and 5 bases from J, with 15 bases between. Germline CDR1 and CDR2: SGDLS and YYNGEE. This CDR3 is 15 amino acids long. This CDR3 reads CASSPKRTVTGELFF. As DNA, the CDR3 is TGTGCCAGCAGCCCAAAAAGGACAGTGACCGGGGAGCTGTTTTTT.

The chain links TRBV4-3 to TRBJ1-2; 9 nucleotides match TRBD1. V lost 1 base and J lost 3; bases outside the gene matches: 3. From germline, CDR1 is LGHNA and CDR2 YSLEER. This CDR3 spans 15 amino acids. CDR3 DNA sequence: TGCGCCAGCAGCCAAGCGGGACAGGGCTACTATGGCTACACCTTC. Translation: CASSQAGQGYYGYTF.

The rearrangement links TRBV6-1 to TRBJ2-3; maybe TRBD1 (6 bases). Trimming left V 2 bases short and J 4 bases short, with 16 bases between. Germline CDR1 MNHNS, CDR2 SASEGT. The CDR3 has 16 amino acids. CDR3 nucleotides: TGTGCCAGCAGTGAATCTTTCCTAGGGGGAGCAGATACGCAGTATTTT. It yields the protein CASSESFLGGADTQYF.